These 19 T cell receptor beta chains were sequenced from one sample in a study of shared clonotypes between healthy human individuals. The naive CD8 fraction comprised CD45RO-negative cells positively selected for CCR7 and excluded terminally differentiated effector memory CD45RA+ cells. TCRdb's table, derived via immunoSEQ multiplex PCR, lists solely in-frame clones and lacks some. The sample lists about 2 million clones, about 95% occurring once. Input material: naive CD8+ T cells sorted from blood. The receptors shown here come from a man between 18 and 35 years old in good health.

CDR3 nucleotide sequence: TGTGCCAGCAGCTCATCAGGGTTCAGCAAGCCCCAGCATTTT. Translation: CASSSSGFSKPQHF. The V and J genes are TRBV11-3 and TRBJ1-5; maybe TRBD1 (5 bases). This CDR3 comprises 14 residues. Looked up from germline, CDR1 is SGHNT and CDR2 is YENEEA. Between the trimmed V and J ends, which lost 4 bases and 8 bases, there was a span of 15 bases.

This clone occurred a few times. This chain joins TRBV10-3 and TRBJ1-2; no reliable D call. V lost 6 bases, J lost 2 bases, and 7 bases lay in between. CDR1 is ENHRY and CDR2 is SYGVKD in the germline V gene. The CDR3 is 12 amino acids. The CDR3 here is CAISPDNYGYTF. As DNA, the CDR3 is TGTGCCATCAGCCCGGACAACTATGGCTACACCTTC.

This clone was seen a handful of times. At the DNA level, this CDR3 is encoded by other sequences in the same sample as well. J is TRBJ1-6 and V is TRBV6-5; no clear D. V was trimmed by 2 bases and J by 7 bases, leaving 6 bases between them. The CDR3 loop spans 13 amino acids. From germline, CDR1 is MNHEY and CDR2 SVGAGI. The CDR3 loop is CASSYGQNSPLHF. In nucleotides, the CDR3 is TGTGCCAGCAGTTACGGCCAGAATTCACCCCTCCACTTT.

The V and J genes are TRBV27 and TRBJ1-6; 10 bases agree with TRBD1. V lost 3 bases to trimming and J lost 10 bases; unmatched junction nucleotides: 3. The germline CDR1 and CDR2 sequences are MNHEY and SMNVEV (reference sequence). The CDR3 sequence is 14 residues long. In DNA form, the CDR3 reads TGTGCCAGCAGTTTGGACAGGGGGGACTCACCCCTCCACTTT. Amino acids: CASSLDRGDSPLHF.

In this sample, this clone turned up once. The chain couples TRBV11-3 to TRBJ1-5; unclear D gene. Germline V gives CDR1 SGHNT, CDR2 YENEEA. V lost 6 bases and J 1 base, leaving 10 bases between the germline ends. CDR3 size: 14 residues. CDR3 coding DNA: TGTGCCAGCAGTAAGGAGAGGAGCAATCAGCCCCAGCATTTT. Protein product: CASSKERSNQPQHF.

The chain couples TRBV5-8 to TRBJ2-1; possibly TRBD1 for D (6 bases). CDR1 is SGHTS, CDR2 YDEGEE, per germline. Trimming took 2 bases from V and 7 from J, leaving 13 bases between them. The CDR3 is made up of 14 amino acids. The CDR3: CASSFRQGQNEQFF. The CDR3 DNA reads TGTGCCAGCAGCTTCCGTCAGGGGCAGAATGAGCAGTTCTTC.

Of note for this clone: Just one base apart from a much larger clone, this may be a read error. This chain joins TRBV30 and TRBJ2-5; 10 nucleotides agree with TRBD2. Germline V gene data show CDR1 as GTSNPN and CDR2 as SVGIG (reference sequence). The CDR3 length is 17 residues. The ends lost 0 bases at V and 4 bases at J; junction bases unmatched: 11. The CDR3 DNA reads TGTGCCTGGAGTGTACGTCGGACTAGCGGTTACCTAGAGACCCAGTACTTC. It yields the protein CAWSVRRTSGYLETQYF. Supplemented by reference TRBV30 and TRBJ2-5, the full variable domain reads SQTIHQWPATLVQPVGSPLSLECTVEGTSNPNLYWYRQAAGRGLQLLFYSVGIGQISSEVPQNLSASRPQDRQFILSSKKLLLSDSGFYLCAWSVRRTSGYLETQYFGPGTRLLVL.

CDR3 sequence (DNA): TGTGCCAGTAGTATCGGGGACAGGGCTAATGAAAAACTGTTTTTT. Amino acids: CASSIGDRANEKLFF. This chain connects TRBV19 to TRBJ1-4, with 9 bases matching TRBD1. The CDR3 runs 15 residues. CDR1 and CDR2 (germline): LNHDA, SQIVND (reference sequence). V lost 3 bases and J lost 3; bases outside the gene matches: 2.

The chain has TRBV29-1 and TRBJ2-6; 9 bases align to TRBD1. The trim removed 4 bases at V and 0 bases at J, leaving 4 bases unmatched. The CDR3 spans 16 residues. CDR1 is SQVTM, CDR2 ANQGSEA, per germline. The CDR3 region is CSVGETGGSGANVLTF. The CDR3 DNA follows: TGCAGCGTTGGGGAGACAGGGGGCTCTGGGGCCAACGTCCTGACTTTC.

CDR3 amino acids: CASSPFAGQPQHF. The DNA for the CDR3 is TGCGCCAGCAGCCCTTTTGCGGGTCAGCCCCAGCATTTT. The V call is TRBV4-3, the J call TRBJ1-5; D is undetermined. This CDR3 contains 13 residues. Per germline, CDR1 LGHNA and CDR2 YSLEER. Trimming took off 4 bases at V and 6 bases at J, with 10 bases between the two ends.

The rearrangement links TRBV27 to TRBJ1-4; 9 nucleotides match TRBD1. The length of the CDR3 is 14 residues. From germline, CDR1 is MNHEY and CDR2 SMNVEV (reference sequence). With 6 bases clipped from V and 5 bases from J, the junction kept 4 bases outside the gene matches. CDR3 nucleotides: TGTGCCAGCAGACCGGGACAGGGAAATGAAAAACTGTTTTTT. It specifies CASRPGQGNEKLFF. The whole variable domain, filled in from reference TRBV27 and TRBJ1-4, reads EAQVTQNPRYLITVTGKKLTVTCSQNMNHEYMSWYRQDPGLGLRQIYYSMNVEVTDKGDVPEGYKVSRKEKRNFPLILESPSPNQTSLYFCASRPGQGNEKLFFGSGTQLSVL.

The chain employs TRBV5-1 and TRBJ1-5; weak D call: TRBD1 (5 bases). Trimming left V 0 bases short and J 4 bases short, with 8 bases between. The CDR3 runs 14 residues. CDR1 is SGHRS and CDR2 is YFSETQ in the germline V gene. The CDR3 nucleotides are TGCGCCAGCAGCTTGGGGGAGGGGAATCAGCCCCAGCATTTT. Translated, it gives CASSLGEGNQPQHF.

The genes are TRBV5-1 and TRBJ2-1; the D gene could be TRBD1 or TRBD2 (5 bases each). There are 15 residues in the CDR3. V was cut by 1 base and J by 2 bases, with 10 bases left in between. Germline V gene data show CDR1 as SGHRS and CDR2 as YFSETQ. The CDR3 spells CASSLRGDPYNEQFF. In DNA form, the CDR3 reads TGCGCCAGCAGCTTGCGAGGGGACCCCTACAATGAGCAGTTCTTC.

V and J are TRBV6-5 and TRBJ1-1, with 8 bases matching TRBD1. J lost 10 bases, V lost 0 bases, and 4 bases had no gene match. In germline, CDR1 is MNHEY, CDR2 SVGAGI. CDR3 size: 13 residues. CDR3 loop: CASSYSDRVLAFF. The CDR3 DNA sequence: TGTGCCAGCAGTTACTCGGACAGGGTACTAGCTTTCTTT.

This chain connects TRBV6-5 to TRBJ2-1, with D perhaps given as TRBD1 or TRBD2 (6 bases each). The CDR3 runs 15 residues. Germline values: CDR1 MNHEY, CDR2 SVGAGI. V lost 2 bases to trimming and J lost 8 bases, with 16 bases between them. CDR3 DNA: TGTGCCAGCAGTTACGGGTTAGCCCGGGGGCATGAGCAGTTCTTC. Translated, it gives CASSYGLARGHEQFF.

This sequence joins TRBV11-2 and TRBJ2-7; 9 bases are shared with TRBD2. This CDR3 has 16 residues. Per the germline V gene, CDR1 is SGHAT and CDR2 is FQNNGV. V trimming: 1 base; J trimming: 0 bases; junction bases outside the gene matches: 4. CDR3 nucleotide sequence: TGTGCCAGCAGCTTAGTAGCGGGGGACGACTCCTACGAGCAGTACTTC. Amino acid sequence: CASSLVAGDDSYEQYF. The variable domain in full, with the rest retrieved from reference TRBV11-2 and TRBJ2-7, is EAGVAQSPRYKIIEKRQSVAFWCNPISGHATLYWYQQILGQGPKLLIQFQNNGVVDDSQLPKDRFSAERLKGVDSTLKIQPAKLEDSAVYLCASSLVAGDDSYEQYFGPGTRLTVT.

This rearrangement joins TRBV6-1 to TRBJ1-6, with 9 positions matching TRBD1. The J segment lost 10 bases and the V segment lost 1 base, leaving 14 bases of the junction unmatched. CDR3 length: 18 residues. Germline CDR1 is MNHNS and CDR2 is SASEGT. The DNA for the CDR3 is TGTGCCAGCAGTGAAGGTGTACAGAGGGGACAGGGTGACTCACCCCTCCACTTT. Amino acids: CASSEGVQRGQGDSPLHF.

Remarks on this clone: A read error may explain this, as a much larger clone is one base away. CDR3 DNA: TGTGCCAGCAGCTGGGGGGCCGGGGAGCTGTTTTTT. Residues: CASSWGAGELFF. V and J are TRBV7-2 and TRBJ2-2; TRBD2 might be the D (6 bases). V shed 4 bases and J shed 6 bases, with 6 bases lying between them. The CDR3 runs to 12 residues. The germline CDR1 and CDR2 sequences are SGHTA and FQGNSA.

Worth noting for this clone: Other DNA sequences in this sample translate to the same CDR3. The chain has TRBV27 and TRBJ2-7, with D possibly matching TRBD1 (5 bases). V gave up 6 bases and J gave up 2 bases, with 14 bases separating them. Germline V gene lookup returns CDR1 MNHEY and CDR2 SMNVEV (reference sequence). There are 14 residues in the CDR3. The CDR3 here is CASSLTGIPYEQYF. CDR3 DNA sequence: TGTGCCAGCAGCCTCACAGGTATACCCTACGAGCAGTACTTC.